This T cell receptor beta chain emerged from a study of early T cells in non-severe SARS-CoV-2 infection. Study background: Sequencing used unsorted whole-blood bulk RNA, so chains lack pairing. Findings and limits, study-wide: Lookups in VDJdb leaned toward anti-spike CD8 responses and missed private and CD4 specificities.

With regard to this clonotype: Its antigen remains unidentified.

As part of library construction, unique molecular identifiers were attached to individual cDNA molecules. TCRdb re-analysed the 5' RACE reads in MiXCR, keeping a single row per CDR3 protein. Of tens of thousands of distinct CDR3 sequences in the sample, 4.5% to 7% were seen once. Germline V gives CDR1 MNHEY, CDR2 SMNVEV (reference sequence). Losses at the gene ends were 6 bases for V and 4 bases for J; bases not matched to a gene: 6. CDR3 size: 13 residues. The receptor was derived from an adult who was a healthcare worker with PCR-confirmed SARS-CoV-2 infection or an uninfected control (not recorded which). The chain employs TRBV27 and TRBJ2-7, with TRBD1 identical over 7 bases. The sample in question was whole blood, obtained at baseline. In DNA, the CDR3 is TGTGCCAGCAGAAGACAGGGCAGTTACGAGCAGTACTTC. Translated: CASRRQGSYEQYF.